These 22 T cell receptor beta chains were sequenced from one sample in a study of blood T cells in healthy people across ages. The second PCR ran about 6 to 12 cycles with a sample-barcoded 5' primer and J-beta primers. Each CDR3 protein gets one entry after TCRdb re-called the 5' RACE reads with MiXCR. The sample lists hundreds of thousands of distinct CDR3 sequences; roughly 50% were seen once. The source material was blood. These receptor sequences come from an older woman in good health.

The chain combines TRBV7-2 with TRBJ2-5; TRBD2 matches 8 bases. The V segment lost 4 bases and the J segment 5 bases; nucleotides outside the gene matches: 6. The CDR3 runs 14 residues. Per the germline V gene, CDR1 is SGHTA and CDR2 is FQGNSA. Here the CDR3 DNA reads TGTGCCAGCAGCTCACGAGCGGGAGTGGAGACCCAGTACTTC. It yields the protein CASSSRAGVETQYF.

V and J are TRBV20-1 and TRBJ2-4, with 10 bases lining up with TRBD1. CDR1 is DFQATT, CDR2 SNEGSKA, per germline (reference sequence). Losses at the gene ends were 5 bases for V and 8 bases for J; bases not matched to a gene: 12. This CDR3 comprises 15 residues. In DNA, the CDR3 is TGCAGTGCTCCTAAATGGGACAGGGGTGGGGACATTCAGTACTTC. It specifies CSAPKWDRGGDIQYF.

Many counts were recorded for this clonotype. V is TRBV2 and J is TRBJ2-3, with no clear D. V shed 2 bases and J shed 5 bases, with 5 bases lying between them. The germline CDR1 and CDR2 sequences are SNHLY and FYNNEI. The CDR3 has 12 amino acids. CDR3 bases: TGTGCCAGCAGTGAAAGTAGAGATACGCAGTATTTT. Protein product: CASSESRDTQYF.

DNA of the CDR3: TGTGCTAGTGGTTCTCAGTACACGGATACGCAGTATTTT. Protein product: CASGSQYTDTQYF. J is TRBJ2-3 and V is TRBV12-5; D is undetermined. The CDR3 loop spans 13 amino acids. V lost 4 bases and J 6 bases, leaving 11 bases between the germline ends. In germline, CDR1 is LGHNT, CDR2 FRNRAP.

Many counts were recorded for this clonotype. The V and J genes are TRBV2 and TRBJ1-2; D unresolved. The CDR3 contains 12 residues. V was shortened by 1 base and J by 4 bases, with 4 bases between the two germline ends. Germline V gene lookup returns CDR1 SNHLY and CDR2 FYNNEI. CDR3 loop: CASSEGGYGYTF. The DNA for the CDR3 is TGTGCCAGCAGTGAAGGGGGCTATGGCTACACCTTC.

The V and J genes are TRBV6-5 and TRBJ2-3; D may be TRBD1 or TRBD2 (5 bases each). The end of the DNA is better explained by TRBJ2-1, so the J call may be wrong. The CDR3 consists of 14 residues. Looked up from germline, CDR1 is MNHEY and CDR2 is SVGAGI. This chain's CDR3 is CASSYSTGQLEQFF. The CDR3 DNA reads as TGTGCCAGCAGTTACTCGACGGGGCAGCTTGAGCAGTTCTTC.

A few counts support this clonotype. The gene calls are TRBV18 and TRBJ2-4, with unresolved D. The J call could be wrong; TRBJ2-7 is a better fit for the DNA end. This CDR3 is 13 amino acids long. In germline, CDR1 is KGHSH, CDR2 LQKENI. The CDR3 nucleotides read TGTGCCAGCTCACCCCTTTCCGCCTACGAGCAGTACTTC. Translation gives CASSPLSAYEQYF.

The CDR3 nucleotides are TGTGCCAGCAACTTGAAAGCGGGAGGGTCTCGAGAGCAGTTCTTC. This translates into CASNLKAGGSREQFF. The V call is TRBV28, the J call TRBJ2-1, with 10 bases lining up with TRBD2. The germline gives CDR1 MDHEN, CDR2 SYDVKM. The CDR3 sequence is 15 residues long. The J segment lost 10 bases and the V segment lost 7 bases, leaving 13 bases of the junction unmatched.

The rearrangement joins TRBV20-1 to TRBJ2-3, with 9 bases that match TRBD1. Trimming removed 3 bases from V and 2 bases from J; junction bases left unmatched: 9. This CDR3 has 16 residues. CDR1 is DFQATT, CDR2 SNEGSKA, per germline (reference sequence). CDR3 bases: TGCAGTGCTAGCCGGATCGGACAGGGGAACACAGATACGCAGTATTTT. Encoded protein: CSASRIGQGNTDTQYF.

In this sample, this clonotype turned up a few times. This chain links TRBV7-9 with TRBJ1-2, with TRBD1 matching 8 bases. The ends lost 4 bases at V and 8 bases at J; junction bases unmatched: 3. From germline, CDR1 is SEHNR and CDR2 FQNEAQ (reference sequence). CDR3 size: 12 residues. CDR3 sequence reads: CASSSPGGGYTF. DNA for the CDR3: TGTGCCAGCAGCTCACCAGGGGGCGGCTACACCTTC.

Only one count was recorded for this clonotype. The V gene is TRBV3-1, the J gene TRBJ2-5; 11 positions agree with TRBD2. Trimming cost V 3 bases and J 5 bases; bases outside gene matches: 2. Germline V gene lookup returns CDR1 LGHDT and CDR2 YNNKEL (reference sequence). The CDR3 runs to 14 residues. The CDR3 reads CASSHSSGGETQYF. CDR3 DNA: TGTGCCAGCAGCCATTCTAGCGGGGGGGAGACCCAGTACTTC.

In this sample, this clonotype turned up a few times. The gene calls are TRBV10-3 and TRBJ2-7; 10 bases fit TRBD1. The CDR3 length is 15 residues. In germline, CDR1 is ENHRY, CDR2 SYGVKD. The J segment lost 3 bases and the V segment lost 8 bases, leaving 10 bases of the junction unmatched. The CDR3 loop reads CAIWAEGTGVYEQYF. The CDR3 DNA is TGTGCCATCTGGGCCGAAGGGACAGGGGTCTACGAGCAGTACTTC.

The rearrangement uses TRBV10-3 and TRBJ2-7; TRBD1 aligns across 10 bases. This CDR3 is built from 17 residues. V gave up 4 bases and J gave up 5 bases; unmatched junction bases: 14. Germline V CDR1 and CDR2: ENHRY, SYGVKD. CDR3 in amino acids: CAISAISPGQGIHEQYF. The CDR3 region has the DNA TGTGCCATCAGTGCTATCTCCCCGGGACAGGGGATTCACGAGCAGTACTTC.

V is TRBV6-5 and J is TRBJ2-1; the D call may be TRBD1 or TRBD2 (5 bases each). V was clipped by 0 bases and J by 10 bases, with 10 bases between them. The V gene's germline CDR1 is MNHEY and CDR2 SVGAGI. This CDR3 has 13 residues. CDR3 nucleotide sequence: TGTGCCAGCAGTTACTCATCGGGGCCCGAGCAGTTCTTC. It is translated as CASSYSSGPEQFF.

This clonotype was seen a few times. The rearrangement joins TRBV4-2 to TRBJ2-1; tentatively, D is TRBD2 (6 bases). Germline values: CDR1 LGHNA, CDR2 YNFKEQ. The CDR3 runs to 16 residues. Trimming removed 0 bases at V and 7 bases at J, with 16 bases between. The CDR3 protein is CASSQEPGEPWNEQFF. The CDR3 coding sequence is TGTGCCAGCAGCCAAGAGCCGGGAGAACCCTGGAATGAGCAGTTCTTC.

As regards this clonotype: An end of the junction differs from the germline gene, which may be a read error. The rearrangement uses TRBV24-1 and TRBJ2-1; 14 bases align to TRBD2. The CDR3 has 17 amino acids. Germline-derived CDR1 and CDR2 are KGHDR and SFDVKD. Here the CDR3 DNA reads TGTGCCACCAGTGGACTAGCGGGAGGGCCTTTTTACAATGGGCAGTTCTTC. It specifies CATSGLAGGPFYNGQFF.

This clonotype occurred once. The DNA for the CDR3 is TGTGCCAGCAGCCGGACTAGCGTAGATACGCAGTATTTT. Protein sequence: CASSRTSVDTQYF. The V call is TRBV12-3 or TRBV12-4, the J call TRBJ2-3, with TRBD2 matching 9 bases. Germline trimming cut 6 bases from V and 5 bases from J; bases unmatched to any gene: 3. The CDR3 loop spans 13 amino acids.

This clonotype was counted between two and nine times. The V gene is TRBV20-1, the J gene TRBJ2-3; the D is unclear. CDR1 is DFQATT and CDR2 is SNEGSKA in the germline V gene (reference sequence). Trimming left V 3 bases short and J 1 base short, with 14 bases between. The CDR3 contains 15 residues. DNA of the CDR3: TGCAGTGCTAGCGAAATCAGTAGGGGCACAGATACGCAGTATTTT. Protein: CSASEISRGTDTQYF.

V usage is TRBV5-1 and J usage is TRBJ2-5, with 9 bases aligning to TRBD2. CDR3 size: 15 residues. The germline gives CDR1 SGHRS, CDR2 YFSETQ. The trim removed 4 bases at V and 3 bases at J, leaving 7 bases unmatched. The DNA for the CDR3 is TGCGCCAGCAGCCGTAGCGGGAGTCCCGAAGAGACCCAGTACTTC. It is translated as CASSRSGSPEETQYF.

The chain has TRBV27 and TRBJ2-7; TRBD2 might be the D (6 bases). V lost 6 bases and J 1 base, leaving 10 bases between the germline ends. The CDR3 loop spans 13 amino acids. Germline CDR1 reads MNHEY; CDR2 reads SMNVEV (reference sequence). The CDR3 loop is CASRGSGSYEQYF. DNA of the CDR3: TGTGCCAGCAGGGGTAGCGGATCCTACGAGCAGTACTTC.

The rearrangement joins TRBV7-9 to TRBJ2-5, with D maybe TRBD1 (5 bases). CDR3 length: 13 amino acids. V lost 4 bases and J 0 bases, leaving 6 bases between the germline ends. Germline values: CDR1 SEHNR, CDR2 FQNEAQ (reference sequence). CDR3 nucleotide sequence: TGTGCCAGCAGCTGGGGCTACCAAGAGACCCAGTACTTC. Translating gives CASSWGYQETQYF.

The J gene is TRBJ2-7, the V gene TRBV7-3; TRBD2 matches at 10 bases. There are 15 residues in the CDR3. The trim removed 5 bases at V and 7 bases at J, leaving 11 bases unmatched. Germline-derived CDR1 and CDR2 are SGHTA and FQGTGA. CDR3 amino acids: CASSDIAGGYNEQYF. CDR3 sequence (DNA): TGTGCCAGCAGCGACATAGCGGGAGGCTACAATGAGCAGTACTTC.